The 26 T cell receptor beta chains below come from one sample, sequenced in a study of blood T cell repertoires in COVID-19. This table comes from immunoSEQ multiplex PCR, and its TCRdb copy is limited to in-frame clones, with some not included. The data contain 150,000 to 200,000 clones, approximately 86% of them singletons. Material for sequencing was PBMCs or T cells enriched from blood (not recorded which). The receptors stem from a woman aged 40 to 49 in a cohort exposed to, infected with or recovered from COVID-19 (not recorded which).

This clone was counted only a few times. V and J are TRBV28 and TRBJ1-2; 10 bases match TRBD1. The CDR3 has 14 amino acids. The germline V gene has CDR1 MDHEN and CDR2 SYDVKM. The V and J ends lost 6 bases and 8 bases, in that order; junction bases with no gene match: 9. CDR3 nucleotides: TGTGCCAGCAGCCCCGGGACAGGGGAACCGGGCTACACCTTC. Translation gives CASSPGTGEPGYTF.

The rearrangement joins TRBV9 to TRBJ2-3; D may be TRBD2 (5 bases). The ends were cut back, 3 bases at V and 1 base at J, with 15 bases in the middle. Germline V gene data show CDR1 as SGDLS and CDR2 as YYNGEE. The CDR3 consists of 16 residues. CDR3 sequence (DNA): TGTGCCAGCAGCGACCCCACTAGGATCGGCACAGATACGCAGTATTTT. Translation gives CASSDPTRIGTDTQYF.

This clone has only a few counts. V gene TRBV5-1 combines with J gene TRBJ2-3; D is undetermined. CDR1 and CDR2 (germline): SGHRS, YFSETQ. The CDR3 is made up of 12 amino acids. V shed 2 bases and J shed 4 bases, with 5 bases lying between them. The CDR3 DNA reads TGCGCCAGCAGCTTCTCCCCAGATACGCAGTATTTT. Translation: CASSFSPDTQYF.

The V gene is TRBV27, the J gene TRBJ1-2; no definite D call. CDR1 is MNHEY and CDR2 is SMNVEV in the germline V gene (reference sequence). This CDR3 has 15 amino acids. V was trimmed by 3 bases and J by 0 bases, leaving 11 bases between them. CDR3 residues: CASSFSGAANYGYTF. The CDR3, as DNA: TGTGCCAGCAGTTTCTCGGGAGCTGCTAACTATGGCTACACCTTC.

This CDR3 reads CASSPPGQGWEKLFF. CDR3 nucleotide sequence: TGTGCCAGCTCACCACCGGGACAGGGTTGGGAAAAACTGTTTTTT. The chain recombines TRBV18 with TRBJ1-4, with 9 positions matching TRBD1. The CDR3 extends over 15 amino acids. Germline CDR1 and CDR2: KGHSH and LQKENI. J lost 8 bases, V lost 0 bases, and 4 bases had no gene match.

This clone was picked up a small number of times. The J gene is TRBJ2-5, the V gene TRBV5-1; no firm D call. CDR3 length: 15 amino acids. Germline CDR1 and CDR2: SGHRS and YFSETQ. V lost 6 bases and J 2 bases, leaving 17 bases between the germline ends. The CDR3 is CASTSRFGQQETQYF. The DNA of the CDR3 is TGCGCCAGCACCTCCAGGTTTGGTCAGCAAGAGACCCAGTACTTC. Using reference TRBV5-1 and TRBJ2-5 for the parts outside the CDR3, the full variable domain is KAGVTQTPRYLIKTRGQQVTLSCSPISGHRSVSWYQQTPGQGLQFLFEYFSETQRNKGNFPGRFSGRQFSNSRSEMNVSTLELGDSALYLCASTSRFGQQETQYFGPGTRLLVL.

The chain recombines TRBV15 with TRBJ2-2, with D unclear. Per germline, CDR1 LNHNV and CDR2 YYDKDF (reference sequence). The CDR3 runs 15 residues. V dropped 0 bases and J dropped 2 bases, with 7 bases sitting between them. The CDR3 DNA reads TGTGCCACCAGCAGAGATGCCAGAAACACCGGGGAGCTGTTTTTT. It encodes CATSRDARNTGELFF.

The chain employs TRBV18 and TRBJ1-3; D is unresolved. Germline V CDR1 and CDR2: KGHSH, LQKENI. The germline V and J ends were trimmed by 2 bases and 0 bases, with 8 bases remaining between them. The CDR3 contains 15 residues. CDR3 loop: CASSPTQSSGNTIYF. DNA of the CDR3: TGTGCCAGCTCACCAACGCAGTCCTCTGGAAACACCATATATTTT. Drawing the rest from reference TRBV18 and TRBJ1-3, the complete variable domain is NAGVMQNPRHLVRRRGQEARLRCSPMKGHSHVYWYRQLPEEGLKFMVYLQKENIIDESGMPKERFSAEFPKEGPSILRIQQVVRGDSAAYFCASSPTQSSGNTIYFGEGSWLTVV.

The CDR3 DNA is TGCGCCAGCAGCCAGGTACCCCGGGACACTAACTATGGCTACACCTTC. Its translation: CASSQVPRDTNYGYTF. The V gene is TRBV4-1, the J gene TRBJ1-2; perhaps TRBD1 as D (6 bases). The V gene's germline CDR1 is MGHRA and CDR2 YSYEKL. The CDR3 length is 16 residues. Trimming left V 3 bases short and J 0 bases short, with 14 bases between.

This clone appeared a few times. The chain carries TRBV6-1 and TRBJ2-2, with 7 nucleotides matching TRBD1. The junction had 6 bases not matched to a gene; V was cut back by 4 bases and J by 1 base. Germline CDR1 reads MNHNS; CDR2 reads SASEGT. The CDR3 length is 16 residues. The CDR3 region is CASSGARDRNTGELFF. DNA of the CDR3: TGTGCCAGCAGTGGAGCCCGGGACAGGAACACCGGGGAGCTGTTTTTT.

This chain connects TRBV4-1 to TRBJ1-5, with a tentative D call TRBD1 (6 bases). V was clipped by 7 bases and J by 0 bases, with 16 bases between them. Germline V gives CDR1 MGHRA, CDR2 YSYEKL. The CDR3 totals 16 residues. CDR3 sequence (DNA): TGCGCCAGCAAGATACAGGGATATTATAGCAATCAGCCCCAGCATTTT. It specifies CASKIQGYYSNQPQHF.

The V gene is TRBV2, the J gene TRBJ1-5; D not certain. CDR1 SNHLY and CDR2 FYNNEI come from the germline V gene. The V end lost 1 base, the J end lost 8 bases, and 12 bases lay between the germline ends. The CDR3 has 14 amino acids. The CDR3 sequence is CASSEGPRSEPQHF. For the CDR3, the DNA is TGTGCCAGCAGTGAAGGCCCAAGGAGTGAGCCCCAGCATTTT.

V and J are TRBV27 and TRBJ1-6; D remains ambiguous. Germline assignment: CDR1 MNHEY and CDR2 SMNVEV (reference sequence). V gave up 4 bases and J gave up 12 bases, with 10 bases separating them. The CDR3 has 12 amino acids. CDR3 bases: TGTGCCAGCAGTTCATCCGGGGTACCCCTCCACTTT. Translating gives CASSSSGVPLHF.

The rearrangement uses TRBV5-1 and TRBJ1-1; possible D gene TRBD1, 5 bases. The V end lost 4 bases, the J end lost 0 bases, and 16 bases lay between the germline ends. This CDR3 has 16 residues. The germline V gene has CDR1 SGHRS and CDR2 YFSETQ. CDR3 nucleotides: TGCGCCAGCAGCCGTTGGGGGGAGAGGATGAACACTGAAGCTTTCTTT. It yields the protein CASSRWGERMNTEAFF.

V usage is TRBV5-8 and J usage is TRBJ1-5; TRBD1 matches at 9 bases. J was trimmed by 0 bases and V by 4 bases; bases with no gene match: 2. CDR3 length: 15 residues. CDR1 is SGHTS, CDR2 YDEGEE, per germline. The CDR3 DNA is TGTGCCAGCAGCACGGGACAGGGTAGCAATCAGCCCCAGCATTTT. It specifies CASSTGQGSNQPQHF.

The V call is TRBV7-6, the J call TRBJ2-5; TRBD1 matches 11 bases. This CDR3 has 15 residues. V lost 1 base, J lost 5 bases, and 3 bases stayed unmatched. The germline CDR1 and CDR2 sequences are SGHVS and FNYEAQ. CDR3 DNA: TGTGCCAGCAGCTTAGGGGACAGGGGGTCGGAGACCCAGTACTTC. This sequence encodes CASSLGDRGSETQYF.

The CDR3 coding sequence is TGTGCCATCAACGGGCAGGGCCGGAGCAATCAGCCCCAGCATTTT. This gives the protein CAINGQGRSNQPQHF. This sequence joins TRBV10-3 and TRBJ1-5, with D maybe TRBD1 (5 bases). CDR3 length: 15 amino acids. Trimming removed 7 bases at V and 1 base at J, with 14 bases between. The V gene's germline CDR1 is ENHRY and CDR2 SYGVKD.

The rearrangement links TRBV5-8 to TRBJ1-5; 9 nucleotides line up with TRBD1. Looked up from germline, CDR1 is SGHTS and CDR2 is YDEGEE. Unmatched junction bases numbered 6, after V lost 2 bases and J lost 6 bases. The CDR3 has 15 amino acids. In DNA form, the CDR3 reads TGTGCCAGCAGCTTTACAGGGGGCGGAGGTCAGCCCCAGCATTTT. It encodes CASSFTGGGGQPQHF.

This rearrangement joins TRBV5-6 to TRBJ2-1; 8 positions agree with TRBD2. V trimming: 5 bases; J trimming: 4 bases; junction bases outside the gene matches: 11. CDR3 length equals 16 residues. Germline V CDR1 and CDR2: SGHDT, YYEEEE. The CDR3 coding sequence is TGTGCCAGCAGTAAGTTCTTAGCGGGGAGTTACAATGAGCAGTTCTTC. This codes for CASSKFLAGSYNEQFF.

The chain's CDR3 is CASSLDRGLNTEAFF. The CDR3 DNA sequence: TGCGCCAGCAGCTTGGACAGGGGCCTGAACACTGAAGCTTTCTTT. The chain carries TRBV5-1 and TRBJ1-1; 7 bases are shared with TRBD1. The CDR3 totals 15 residues. Germline V CDR1 and CDR2: SGHRS, YFSETQ. V dropped 0 bases and J dropped 0; count of bases not matched to a gene: 2.

This clone was observed a handful of times. This chain uses TRBV11-3 with TRBJ2-1; TRBD2 matches at 9 bases. CDR1 is SGHNT, CDR2 YENEEA, per germline. This CDR3 is 17 amino acids long. V lost 3 bases and J lost 1; bases outside the gene matches: 7. The CDR3 region has the DNA TGTGCCAGCAGCTTCGGGGCGGGAGGGCCATCCTACAATGAGCAGTTCTTC. Its protein product is CASSFGAGGPSYNEQFF.

This clone was recorded only once. This chain joins TRBV30 and TRBJ1-6, with TRBD1 matching over 8 bases. The V gene's germline CDR1 is GTSNPN and CDR2 SVGIG (reference sequence). Trimming cost V 4 bases and J 3 bases; bases outside gene matches: 8. This CDR3 spans 16 amino acids. CDR3: CAWTHQGALYNSPLHF. CDR3 nucleotide sequence: TGTGCCTGGACCCATCAGGGGGCTCTCTATAATTCACCCCTCCACTTT.

This clone came up a few times. The V and J genes are TRBV5-5 and TRBJ2-7; D uncertain. Trimming took off 4 bases at V and 4 bases at J, with 15 bases between the two ends. The germline CDR1 and CDR2 sequences are SGHKS and YYEKEE (reference sequence). There are 14 residues in the CDR3. The CDR3 sequence is CASSPRGRVYEQYF. DNA of the CDR3: TGTGCCAGCAGCCCTCGAGGCCGGGTTTACGAGCAGTACTTC.

The V gene is TRBV25-1, the J gene TRBJ2-3; 15 bases fit TRBD2. Germline CDR1 reads MGHDK; CDR2 reads SYGVNS. This CDR3 has 16 amino acids. Unmatched junction bases numbered 1, after V lost 2 bases and J lost 4 bases. The CDR3 loop reads CASSEGTSGGSDTQYF. In DNA, the CDR3 is TGTGCCAGCAGTGAAGGGACTAGCGGGGGGTCAGATACGCAGTATTTT.

The V and J genes are TRBV14 and TRBJ1-6, with D unresolved. The CDR3 has 13 amino acids. Germline V gives CDR1 SGHDN, CDR2 FVKESK. Trimming took off 0 bases at V and 14 bases at J, with 11 bases between the two ends. The CDR3 bases are TGTGCCAGCAGCCAAGAATTTGAAGAGGCCCTCCACTTT. Translating gives CASSQEFEEALHF.

This clone was counted a few times. V usage is TRBV2 and J usage is TRBJ2-2; 7 nucleotides align to TRBD1. J gave up 5 bases and V 2 bases, and 5 bases lay outside the gene matches. This CDR3 is 15 amino acids long. Germline V gene lookup returns CDR1 SNHLY and CDR2 FYNNEI. The CDR3 region has the DNA TGTGCCAGCAGTGAAATAACAGGGGAGACCGGGGAGCTGTTTTTT. Encoded protein: CASSEITGETGELFF.